The 30 T cell receptor beta chains below were found in one sample sequenced in a study of beta chain features in type 1 diabetes (dated by TCRdb to the late 2010s). Broader findings and caveats from the paper: A moderate but significant shortening of TCRB CDR3 length was observed in type 1 diabetes patients in all four CD4+ subsets.

Their specific antigens are unknown. Library preparation employed the immunoSEQ multiplex PCR assay. All of the isolated RNA was reverse transcribed with the High Capacity cDNA Reverse Transcription Kit, so expressed TCRB transcripts were sequenced. Entries here come from immuneACCESS through TCRdb and include only in-frame sequences with V and J called. Some clones fail to appear in such tables; in the studies checked, an unresolved V gene covers under half of the shortfall, and the cause of the remainder is unknown. This sample has some 140,000 clones in its table, and around 9% of those were observed once. Roughly 0.75% of the sample is held by the ten biggest clonotypes. What was sequenced was central memory CD4+ T cells from blood. These receptors were collected from a man in his thirties or forties with type 1 diabetes.

The chain couples TRBV27 to TRBJ2-3; possible D gene TRBD1, 5 bases. Per the germline V gene, CDR1 is MNHEY and CDR2 is SMNVEV (reference sequence). There are 13 residues in the CDR3. The CDR3 DNA sequence: TGTGATTTTAAACACTCAGGACACGATACGCAGTATTTT. It translates to CDFKHSGHDTQYF.

This clone appeared once. The J gene is TRBJ2-3, the V gene TRBV9; no definite D call. There are 14 residues in the CDR3. In germline, CDR1 is SGDLS, CDR2 YYNGEE. V was cut by 2 bases and J by 0 bases, with 7 bases left in between. In DNA, the CDR3 is TGTGCCAGCAGCGTCGTAACTAGCACAGATACGCAGTATTTT. Translating it yields CASSVVTSTDTQYF.

This clone has a handful of counts. J is TRBJ2-3 and V is TRBV7-2, with D maybe TRBD2 (6 bases). V gave up 5 bases and J gave up 9 bases, with 18 bases separating them. CDR1 is SGHTA and CDR2 is FQGNSA in the germline V gene. CDR3 length: 14 residues. CDR3 nucleotide sequence: TGTGCCAGCAGCCCGGGGGTCTTTTACGGGACGCAGTATTTT. Protein: CASSPGVFYGTQYF.

This clone has just a few counts. The rearrangement uses TRBV15 and TRBJ2-5, with 7 positions matching TRBD2. Trimming took 1 base from V and 5 from J; bases not matched to a gene: 4. The CDR3 is made up of 14 amino acids. CDR1 is LNHNV, CDR2 YYDKDF, per germline (reference sequence). CDR3 residues: CATSRARAGETQYF. The CDR3 region has the DNA TGTGCCACCAGCAGAGCGAGAGCGGGGGAGACCCAGTACTTC.

A few counts support this clone. The chain employs TRBV29-1 and TRBJ2-3; D call uncertain. Germline V gene lookup returns CDR1 SQVTM and CDR2 ANQGSEA. Trimming stripped 0 bases from V and 0 bases from J, with 4 bases between. CDR3 length: 13 amino acids. CDR3 bases: TGCAGCGTTGAAGAGACTAGCACAGATACGCAGTATTTT. Amino acid sequence: CSVEETSTDTQYF.

The chain recombines TRBV18 with TRBJ2-7, with a tentative D call TRBD1 (5 bases). From germline, CDR1 is KGHSH and CDR2 LQKENI. The CDR3 has 14 residues. V lost 6 bases and J 1 base, leaving 13 bases between the germline ends. Here the CDR3 DNA reads TGTGCCAGCTCGTCCCAGGGCGCTTCCTACGAGCAGTACTTC. Translation gives CASSSQGASYEQYF.

A few counts support this clone. The rearrangement joins TRBV7-3 to TRBJ2-7, with D maybe TRBD1 (6 bases). The germline V and J ends were trimmed by 4 bases and 1 base, with 14 bases remaining between them. The germline CDR1 and CDR2 sequences are SGHTA and FQGTGA. The CDR3 totals 15 residues. The CDR3 DNA is TGTGCCAGCAGCTACGGACAGTCCGGGTCCTACGAGCAGTACTTC. This sequence encodes CASSYGQSGSYEQYF.

The genes are TRBV9 and TRBJ1-1, with a tentative D call TRBD1 (5 bases). The CDR3 sequence is 15 residues long. Germline lookup yields CDR1 SGDLS and CDR2 YYNGEE. V was cut by 10 bases and J by 4 bases, with 23 bases left in between. The DNA of the CDR3 is TGTGCCTCCTCACCACAGGAATGGATGGGCACTGAAGCTTTCTTT. Amino acids: CASSPQEWMGTEAFF.

The J gene is TRBJ1-2, the V gene TRBV9; D ambiguous. The V gene's germline CDR1 is SGDLS and CDR2 YYNGEE. The CDR3 loop spans 15 amino acids. V was shortened by 0 bases and J by 7 bases, with 16 bases between the two germline ends. CDR3 region: CASSVVERGVTGYTF. The CDR3 nucleotides read TGTGCCAGCAGCGTAGTTGAGCGCGGGGTGACTGGCTACACCTTC.

The chain is built from TRBV6-5 and TRBJ1-2; D call uncertain. CDR3 length: 14 residues. Trimming took off 5 bases at V and 4 bases at J, with 14 bases between the two ends. CDR1 MNHEY and CDR2 SVGAGI come from the germline V gene. The CDR3 DNA sequence: TGTGCCAGCAGTCACGGGGTCAGAGCCTATGGCTACACCTTC. It specifies CASSHGVRAYGYTF.

The chain uses TRBV11-2 and TRBJ2-7, with 12 positions matching TRBD2. Germline V gives CDR1 SGHAT, CDR2 FQNNGV. Germline trimming cut 5 bases from V and 8 bases from J; bases unmatched to any gene: 4. There are 13 residues in the CDR3. CDR3 amino acids: CASSPSGGEKQYF. As DNA, the CDR3 is TGTGCCAGCAGCCCTAGCGGGGGGGAAAAGCAGTACTTC. The complete variable domain, with remaining parts taken from reference TRBV11-2 and TRBJ2-7, reads EAGVAQSPRYKIIEKRQSVAFWCNPISGHATLYWYQQILGQGPKLLIQFQNNGVVDDSQLPKDRFSAERLKGVDSTLKIQPAKLEDSAVYLCASSPSGGEKQYFGPGTRLTVT.

This chain's CDR3 is CASSLEGAGDTQYF. In DNA, the CDR3 is TGTGCCAGCAGCTTAGAGGGGGCCGGAGATACGCAGTATTTT. This chain links TRBV5-6 with TRBJ2-3; 7 bases are shared with TRBD1. The CDR3 loop spans 14 amino acids. Trimming took 2 bases from V and 5 from J; bases not matched to a gene: 5. The germline CDR1 and CDR2 sequences are SGHDT and YYEEEE.

The V gene is TRBV9, the J gene TRBJ2-1; 8 bases agree with TRBD2. The trim removed 0 bases at V and 4 bases at J, leaving 6 bases unmatched. The CDR3 covers 16 residues. CDR1 SGDLS and CDR2 YYNGEE come from the germline V gene. DNA for the CDR3: TGTGCCAGCAGCGTAGCGTCCGGCGGGGGGTACAATGAGCAGTTCTTC. This gives the protein CASSVASGGGYNEQFF. The full variable domain, with the rest looked up from reference TRBV9 and TRBJ2-1, is DSGVTQTPKHLITATGQRVTLRCSPRSGDLSVYWYQQSLDQGLQFLIQYYNGEERAKGNILERFSAQQFPDLHSELNLSSLELGDSALYFCASSVASGGGYNEQFFGPGTRLTVL.

The chain recombines TRBV2 with TRBJ1-2, with 9 bases matching TRBD1. V shed 7 bases and J 4 bases; nucleotides not matched to a gene: 4. Germline-derived CDR1 and CDR2 are SNHLY and FYNNEI. The CDR3 is 13 amino acids. CDR3 in amino acids: CASKSTGGYGYTF. As DNA, the CDR3 is TGTGCCAGCAAATCGACAGGGGGCTATGGCTACACCTTC.

The chain has TRBV5-1 and TRBJ2-3, with 7 bases matching TRBD1. The CDR3 is 17 residues long. J gave up 0 bases and V 2 bases, and 9 bases lay outside the gene matches. CDR1 is SGHRS and CDR2 is YFSETQ in the germline V gene. CDR3 coding DNA: TGCGCCAGCAGCTTAGGGACAGCCGCCACTAGCACAGATACGCAGTATTTT. Encoded protein: CASSLGTAATSTDTQYF.

This clone was found a few times. The V call is TRBV2, the J call TRBJ2-7, with TRBD1 identical over 7 bases. This CDR3 has 15 amino acids. CDR1 SNHLY and CDR2 FYNNEI come from the germline V gene. V shed 2 bases and J 0 bases; nucleotides not matched to a gene: 4. CDR3 in amino acids: CASSERDRSSYEQYF. CDR3 bases: TGTGCCAGCAGTGAAAGGGACAGAAGCTCCTACGAGCAGTACTTC.

This clone was seen a few times. Other DNA sequences of this sample code for an identical CDR3. The V and J genes are TRBV4-2 and TRBJ2-5; D is undetermined. The CDR3 runs to 13 residues. CDR1 and CDR2 (germline): LGHNA, YNFKEQ. V was cut by 1 base and J by 5 bases, with 8 bases left in between. The chain's CDR3 is CASSQVSEETQYF. CDR3 in DNA: TGTGCCAGCAGCCAAGTCAGCGAGGAGACCCAGTACTTC.

The CDR3 protein is CAISDIAGGNGYEQYF. The CDR3 DNA sequence: TGTGCCATCAGTGATATAGCGGGGGGCAACGGATACGAGCAGTACTTC. V gene TRBV10-3 combines with J gene TRBJ2-7; 10 bases align to TRBD2. In germline, CDR1 is ENHRY, CDR2 SYGVKD. J gave up 4 bases and V 3 bases, and 9 bases lay outside the gene matches. CDR3 size: 16 residues.

This clone was observed a handful of times. This chain connects TRBV30 to TRBJ2-5; 8 nucleotides agree with TRBD1. Germline trimming cut 6 bases from V and 0 bases from J; bases unmatched to any gene: 6. There are 14 residues in the CDR3. CDR1 is GTSNPN and CDR2 is SVGIG in the germline V gene (reference sequence). The CDR3, as DNA: TGTGCCTGTGCGGAGGGACAGGACCAAGAGACCCAGTACTTC. Encoded protein: CACAEGQDQETQYF. The variable domain in full, completed from reference TRBV30 and TRBJ2-5, reads SQTIHQWPATLVQPVGSPLSLECTVEGTSNPNLYWYRQAAGRGLQLLFYSVGIGQISSEVPQNLSASRPQDRQFILSSKKLLLSDSGFYLCACAEGQDQETQYFGPGTRLLVL.

This clone was detected a few times. J is TRBJ2-1 and V is TRBV7-8; maybe TRBD2 (6 bases). In germline, CDR1 is SGHVS, CDR2 FQNEAQ. With 4 bases removed from V and 15 bases from J, the gap between germline ends came to 19 bases. This CDR3 is built from 13 residues. The CDR3 reads CASSSPGRRELFF. The CDR3 DNA reads TGTGCCAGCAGCTCCCCCGGGCGGAGGGAATTGTTCTTC.

V and J are TRBV27 and TRBJ1-6, with 8 bases fitting TRBD1. Germline V CDR1 and CDR2: MNHEY, SMNVEV (reference sequence). The CDR3 is 17 residues long. V lost 1 base to trimming and J lost 10 bases; unmatched junction nucleotides: 12. The CDR3 loop reads CASSLLPPDRAGSPLHF. CDR3 DNA: TGTGCCAGCAGTTTATTACCCCCGGACAGGGCGGGATCACCCCTCCACTTT.

There are a few counts of this clone. The chain links TRBV30 to TRBJ1-5; D unclear. The V gene lost 3 bases and the J gene lost 4 bases, with 7 bases spanning the gap. Germline V gives CDR1 GTSNPN, CDR2 SVGIG (reference sequence). The CDR3 totals 12 residues. In DNA, the CDR3 is TGTGCCTGGAGAAGGAGGAATCAGCCCCAGCATTTT. Translation gives CAWRRRNQPQHF.

This clone was detected a few times. J is TRBJ2-1 and V is TRBV9; the D is unclear. This CDR3 spans 13 amino acids. CDR1 and CDR2 from the germline V gene are SGDLS and YYNGEE. V was trimmed by 1 base and J by 4 bases, leaving 6 bases between them. The CDR3 loop is CASSVSGYNEQFF. In DNA, the CDR3 is TGTGCCAGCAGCGTATCAGGATACAATGAGCAGTTCTTC.

V usage is TRBV9 and J usage is TRBJ2-7; a weak D match, TRBD2 (7 bases). The CDR3 runs 16 residues. Germline CDR1 reads SGDLS; CDR2 reads YYNGEE. Trimming took off 0 bases at V and 0 bases at J, with 13 bases between the two ends. CDR3 residues: CASSVGWGGSSYEQYF. The DNA of the CDR3 is TGTGCCAGCAGCGTAGGCTGGGGGGGCAGCTCCTACGAGCAGTACTTC.

J is TRBJ1-2 and V is TRBV18; perhaps TRBD1 as D (5 bases). Germline CDR1 is KGHSH and CDR2 is LQKENI. This CDR3 is built from 14 residues. V lost 1 base and J lost 7, with 13 bases in between. The DNA of the CDR3 is TGTGCCAGCTCACCACTGACGGACGACAGTGGCTACACCTTC. Its protein is CASSPLTDDSGYTF. Supplemented by reference TRBV18 and TRBJ1-2, the full variable domain reads NAGVMQNPRHLVRRRGQEARLRCSPMKGHSHVYWYRQLPEEGLKFMVYLQKENIIDESGMPKERFSAEFPKEGPSILRIQQVVRGDSAAYFCASSPLTDDSGYTFGSGTRLTVV.

The gene calls are TRBV7-3 and TRBJ2-1, with 16 nucleotides matching TRBD2. Losses at the gene ends were 6 bases for V and 9 bases for J; bases not matched to a gene: 8. Germline loops: CDR1 SGHTA, CDR2 FQGTGA. CDR3 size: 16 residues. The DNA for the CDR3 is TGTGCCAGCAGATCCGGGACTAGCGGGGGGGCGGTTGAGCAGTTCTTC. Amino acids: CASRSGTSGGAVEQFF.

This clone was detected a few times. This chain uses TRBV5-1 with TRBJ2-2; a weak D match, TRBD2 (6 bases). The CDR3 has 14 residues. The V and J ends lost 3 bases and 3 bases respectively, with 9 bases between them. The germline V gene has CDR1 SGHRS and CDR2 YFSETQ. The CDR3 region has the DNA TGCGCCAGCAGCTACGGGGGAGACACCGGGGAGCTGTTTTTT. This encodes CASSYGGDTGELFF.

V and J are TRBV5-6 and TRBJ2-7; tentative D call: TRBD1 (8 bases). V lost 4 bases and J 6 bases, leaving 17 bases between the germline ends. Germline V CDR1 and CDR2: SGHDT, YYEEEE. CDR3 length equals 14 residues. CDR3 nucleotides: TGTGCCAGCAGCCTGTTGGACAGGGAGGGCGAGCAGTACTTC. The encoded protein is CASSLLDREGEQYF.

This clone has only a few counts. V is TRBV13 and J is TRBJ2-3; TRBD2 agrees at 14 bases. The V gene's germline CDR1 is PRHDT and CDR2 FYEKMQ (reference sequence). Trimming removed 5 bases from V and 9 bases from J; junction bases left unmatched: 7. CDR3 length: 15 amino acids. As DNA, the CDR3 is TGTGCCAGCAGCGCCTGGACTAGCGGGAGGAACACGCAGTATTTT. Amino acid sequence: CASSAWTSGRNTQYF. Supplemented by reference TRBV13 and TRBJ2-3, the full variable domain reads AAGVIQSPRHLIKEKRETATLKCYPIPRHDTVYWYQQGPGQDPQFLISFYEKMQSDKGSIPDRFSAQQFSDYHSELNMSSLELGDSALYFCASSAWTSGRNTQYFGPGTRLTVL.

The chain links TRBV7-3 to TRBJ2-7; perhaps TRBD1 as D (7 bases). Deletions cut 5 bases from V and 2 bases from J, with 13 bases between. CDR1 and CDR2 (germline): SGHTA, FQGTGA. The CDR3 is made up of 14 amino acids. This chain's CDR3 is CASSVSGGTYEQYF. CDR3 nucleotides: TGTGCCAGCAGCGTGTCAGGGGGGACCTACGAGCAGTACTTC.